The 9 T cell receptor beta chains given below trace back to one sample, sequenced in a study of response to subunit inactivated influenza vaccine. TCRdb analysed the RT-PCR reads with MiXCR anew, one entry per CDR3 protein. This sample has more than 700,000 distinct CDR3 sequences; 21% occur once, and the top ten carry about 9.4%. Material: PBMCs from blood, obtained roughly 5 days after vaccination. These receptors were collected from a middle-aged man who received an inactivated influenza vaccine.

The chain joins TRBV5-1 to TRBJ2-7, with D tentatively TRBD1 or TRBD2 (5 bases each). CDR1 is SGHRS and CDR2 is YFSETQ in the germline V gene. V was pared by 0 bases and J by 3 bases, with 13 bases between. The CDR3 length is 15 residues. The CDR3 protein is CASSLGTGQDYEQYF. The CDR3 DNA sequence: TGCGCCAGCAGCTTGGGGACGGGGCAAGACTACGAGCAGTACTTC. Based on the CDR3 plus reference TRBV5-1 and TRBJ2-7, the full variable domain is KAGVTQTPRYLIKTRGQQVTLSCSPISGHRSVSWYQQTPGQGLQFLFEYFSETQRNKGNFPGRFSGRQFSNSRSEMNVSTLELGDSALYLCASSLGTGQDYEQYFGPGTRLTVT.

As DNA, the CDR3 is TGTGCCAGCAGCCAGCTCACGAACACTGAAGCTTTCTTT. The encoded protein is CASSQLTNTEAFF. This chain links TRBV4-2 with TRBJ1-1; D is ambiguous. The V gene lost 3 bases and the J gene lost 1 base, with 6 bases spanning the gap. Germline V gene sequence: CDR1 LGHNA, CDR2 YNFKEQ. CDR3 length equals 13 residues.

This clonotype occurred a few times. V is TRBV6-2 or TRBV6-3 and J is TRBJ2-7; D gene unclear. This CDR3 has 14 residues. With 7 bases removed from V and 6 bases from J, the gap between germline ends came to 19 bases. Germline V gene lookup returns CDR1 MNHEY and CDR2 SVGEGT. The CDR3 here is CASTYYPGTAEQYF. CDR3 sequence (DNA): TGTGCCAGCACCTACTACCCCGGAACCGCCGAGCAGTACTTC.

The chain carries TRBV10-2 and TRBJ2-1; 11 nucleotides match TRBD2. The J segment lost 10 bases and the V segment lost 2 bases, leaving 13 bases of the junction unmatched. This CDR3 comprises 17 residues. CDR1 and CDR2 from the germline V gene are WSHSY and SAAADI. The CDR3 DNA is TGCGCCAGCAGTGAGGGGTGGCTAGCGGGAGGTCGGGGGGAGCAGTTCTTC. It codes for CASSEGWLAGGRGEQFF.

This chain uses TRBV11-2 with TRBJ2-1; TRBD2 is a possible D gene (5 bases). The V and J ends lost 5 bases and 5 bases respectively, with 19 bases between them. The V gene's germline CDR1 is SGHAT and CDR2 FQNNGV. The CDR3 is 16 amino acids. The CDR3 spells CASSTRVMILDNEQFF. The CDR3 coding sequence is TGTGCCAGCAGCACCCGGGTCATGATACTAGACAATGAGCAGTTCTTC.

The rearrangement joins TRBV6-2 or TRBV6-3 to TRBJ1-5; D gene unclear. V was clipped by 2 bases and J by 6 bases, with 11 bases between them. The CDR3 runs to 14 residues. Germline CDR1 is MNHEY and CDR2 is SVGEGT. This CDR3 reads CASSYRSKGQPQHF. DNA for the CDR3: TGTGCCAGCAGTTACCGGTCCAAGGGTCAGCCCCAGCATTTT.

The chain links TRBV14 to TRBJ1-1; D is undetermined. The CDR3 covers 14 residues. V lost 1 base to trimming and J lost 5 bases, with 11 bases between them. The germline CDR1 and CDR2 sequences are SGHDN and FVKESK. The CDR3 spells CASSQVGVGTEAFF. The CDR3 DNA reads TGTGCCAGCAGCCAAGTCGGGGTAGGGACTGAAGCTTTCTTT.

The rearrangement links TRBV7-9 to TRBJ2-1; 10 bases align to TRBD2. The CDR3 has 15 amino acids. J gave up 12 bases and V 1 base, and 9 bases lay outside the gene matches. CDR1 and CDR2 from the germline V gene are SEHNR and FQNEAQ (reference sequence). The CDR3 DNA reads as TGTGCCAGCAGCTTAGAGGGGACTAGCGAGGAGGGGCAGTTCTTC. Translation gives CASSLEGTSEEGQFF.

The rearrangement uses TRBV4-3 and TRBJ2-5; possible D gene TRBD2, 6 bases. The germline V gene encodes CDR1 LGHNA and CDR2 YSLEER. The germline V and J ends were trimmed by 0 bases and 5 bases, with 13 bases remaining between them. The length of the CDR3 is 15 residues. CDR3 region: CASSQEGGRSETQYF. CDR3 DNA sequence: TGCGCCAGCAGCCAAGAAGGAGGGAGAAGCGAGACCCAGTACTTC.